This T cell receptor beta chain was identified in a study of blood T cell repertoires in COVID-19. The CDR3 loop spans 16 amino acids. Germline CDR1 and CDR2: SGHRS and YFSETQ. V trimming: 4 bases; J trimming: 9 bases; junction bases outside the gene matches: 9. Some clones are missing from TCRdb's copy, which holds only in-frame ones; the method was immunoSEQ multiplex PCR. The sample consists of over 75,000 clones, roughly 88% of them appearing once. The V and J genes are TRBV5-1 and TRBJ2-1, with 14 bases lining up with TRBD2. The receptor comes from a woman older than 75 with active or convalescent COVID-19. Sequenced input: peripheral blood. CDR3 coding DNA: TGCGCCAGCAGCCCACAACCGGGACTAGCGGGGGTTGAGCAGTTCTTC. Its protein is CASSPQPGLAGVEQFF.